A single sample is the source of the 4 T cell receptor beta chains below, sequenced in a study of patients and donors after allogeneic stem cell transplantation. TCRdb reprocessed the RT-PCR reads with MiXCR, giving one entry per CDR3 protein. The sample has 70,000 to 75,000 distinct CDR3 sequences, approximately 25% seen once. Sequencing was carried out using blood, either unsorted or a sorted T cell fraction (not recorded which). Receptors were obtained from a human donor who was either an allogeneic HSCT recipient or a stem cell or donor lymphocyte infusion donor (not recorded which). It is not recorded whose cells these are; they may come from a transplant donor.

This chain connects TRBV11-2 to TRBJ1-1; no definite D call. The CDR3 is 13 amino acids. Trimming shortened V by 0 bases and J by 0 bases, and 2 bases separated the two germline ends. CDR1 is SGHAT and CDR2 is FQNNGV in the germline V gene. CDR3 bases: TGTGCCAGCAGCTTAGAGGTGAACACTGAAGCTTTCTTT. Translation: CASSLEVNTEAFF. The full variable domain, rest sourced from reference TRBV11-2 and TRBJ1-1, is EAGVAQSPRYKIIEKRQSVAFWCNPISGHATLYWYQQILGQGPKLLIQFQNNGVVDDSQLPKDRFSAERLKGVDSTLKIQPAKLEDSAVYLCASSLEVNTEAFFGQGTRLTVV.

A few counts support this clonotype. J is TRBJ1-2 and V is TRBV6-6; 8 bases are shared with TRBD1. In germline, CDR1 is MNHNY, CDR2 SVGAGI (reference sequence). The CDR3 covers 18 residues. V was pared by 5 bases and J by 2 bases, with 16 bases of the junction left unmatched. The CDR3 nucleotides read TGTGCCAGCAGTACCCCCCTAGACAGGGGAGAGGGGAACTATGGCTACACCTTC. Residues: CASSTPLDRGEGNYGYTF.

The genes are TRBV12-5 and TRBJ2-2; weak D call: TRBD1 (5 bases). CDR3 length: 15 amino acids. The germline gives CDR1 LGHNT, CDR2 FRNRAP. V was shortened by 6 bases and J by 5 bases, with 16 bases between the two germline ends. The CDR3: CASGHRFTRTGELFF. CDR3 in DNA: TGTGCTAGTGGCCACAGGTTCACGAGAACCGGGGAGCTGTTTTTT.

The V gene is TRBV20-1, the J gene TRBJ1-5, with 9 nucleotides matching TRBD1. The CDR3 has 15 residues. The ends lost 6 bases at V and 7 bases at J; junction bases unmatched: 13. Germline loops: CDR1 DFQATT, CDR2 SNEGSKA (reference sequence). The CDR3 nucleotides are TGCAGTGCCAACGAGCGGACAGGGGTTGGACAGCCCCAGCATTTT. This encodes CSANERTGVGQPQHF.